The clone carrying this TCR beta chain was found a few times. PCR amplification relied on 60 Vbeta primers (plus 13 Jbeta primers). This table comes from immunoSEQ multiplex PCR, and its TCRdb copy is limited to in-frame clones, with some not included. The sample consists of 110,000 to 150,000 clones, about three quarters of them appearing once. Losses at the gene ends were 7 bases for V and 11 bases for J; bases not matched to a gene: 11. Germline V lookup: CDR1 SGHTA, CDR2 FQGTGA. This CDR3 spans 13 amino acids. This entry belongs to a study of cytomegalovirus exposure and HLA in healthy donors. This sequence originates from a male donor in good health and CMV-seronegative. Specimen: PBMCs. This chain links TRBV7-3 with TRBJ1-1; 9 nucleotides align to TRBD1. The CDR3 DNA sequence: TGTGCCAGCAAAATAAACACAGGGGGCCGGGCTTTCTTT. Its translation: CASKINTGGRAFF.